This T cell receptor beta chain is from a study of post-analysis software for immune sequencing data (dated by TCRdb to between 2015 and 2017). About the full investigation: The recorded disease courses included relapsing-remitting, secondary progressive and progressive-relapsing multiple sclerosis, and some patients had no subtype annotation. The multiple sclerosis patient repertoires were compared with roughly twelve previously published healthy control repertoires from donors aged roughly 6 to 27 years. A subset of samples was prepared in parallel using single-end sample barcoding, then pooled and co-amplified after Illumina adapter ligation.

Study-wide conclusions, independent of this receptor: Patients showed significantly higher frequencies than controls for a handful of TRBV segments, among them TRBV5-6, TRBV5-1 and TRBV20-1. Normalized Chao1 diversity was significantly lower in multiple sclerosis patients than controls, suggesting substantial peripheral T-cell clonal expansion. The control group was slightly older than the multiple sclerosis patient group. Direct clustering with F measure revealed strong co-clustering of samples prepared in the same batch, which led to a batch-effect correction.

Receptor libraries were prepared by PCR. The sequencer was an Illumina HiSeq 2500. Unique molecular identifiers were incorporated into TCR beta cDNA libraries to reduce PCR and sequencing biases. About 500,000 cDNA molecules were obtained for every 1 to 10 million input T cells, so each molecule roughly corresponded to one T cell. Patient libraries were prepared and sequenced with the same protocol used for the earlier healthy control dataset. Samples belonging to the same batch were prepared together, multiplexed and sequenced on a shared HiSeq lane. In the authors' own workflow: MIGEC was used to process the raw barcoded reads, and molecular identifier groups with only a single read were discarded before consensus assembly and CDR3 extraction. VDJtools was used for post-analysis of the clonotype tables, with diversity normalized by down-sampling every dataset to the smallest sample size. Repertoire overlap clustering matched CDR3 amino acid but not nucleotide sequences to correct batch-related cross-sample contamination. TCRdb trimmed public reads at Q25 via fastp, called clones via MiXCR and kept in-frame beta chains. Records with the same CDR3 protein are collapsed into one entry carrying the most frequent genes and DNA. TCRdb's processing, not the authors' own work, is the source of the V and J calls. This sample holds 250,000 to 300,000 distinct CDR3 sequences; 36% were observed only once. The top ten clones comprise 4% to 6% of the sample.

There are a few counts of this clonotype. What this receptor recognizes is not known. No base qualities exist here, and no much larger clone lies one base off it. TCR beta repertoires were profiled from peripheral blood of roughly 13 young patients with multiple sclerosis to demonstrate the VDJtools post-analysis software. The multiple sclerosis patients were children and adolescents ranging in age from roughly 6 to 15 years. Its CDR3 holds 16 amino acids, cysteine through phenylalanine. Only the CDR3 DNA is retained, 48 bases long and in frame from the first base. V ends up 4 bases short and J 0 bases short, with an unmatched junction base count of 7. CDR1 and CDR2, looked up from the germline V gene, are SGHTS and YDEGEE.

Sequencing was performed on blood. This sequence originates from a girl aged 10 to 17 with multiple sclerosis. The sequence is built from TRBV5-8 and TRBJ1-3; TRBD1 fits 7 bases in the junction. The CDR3 corresponds to CASSDGTASSGNTIYF. The DNA sequence is TGTGCCAGCAGCGACGGGACAGCCAGCTCTGGAAACACCATATATTTT.